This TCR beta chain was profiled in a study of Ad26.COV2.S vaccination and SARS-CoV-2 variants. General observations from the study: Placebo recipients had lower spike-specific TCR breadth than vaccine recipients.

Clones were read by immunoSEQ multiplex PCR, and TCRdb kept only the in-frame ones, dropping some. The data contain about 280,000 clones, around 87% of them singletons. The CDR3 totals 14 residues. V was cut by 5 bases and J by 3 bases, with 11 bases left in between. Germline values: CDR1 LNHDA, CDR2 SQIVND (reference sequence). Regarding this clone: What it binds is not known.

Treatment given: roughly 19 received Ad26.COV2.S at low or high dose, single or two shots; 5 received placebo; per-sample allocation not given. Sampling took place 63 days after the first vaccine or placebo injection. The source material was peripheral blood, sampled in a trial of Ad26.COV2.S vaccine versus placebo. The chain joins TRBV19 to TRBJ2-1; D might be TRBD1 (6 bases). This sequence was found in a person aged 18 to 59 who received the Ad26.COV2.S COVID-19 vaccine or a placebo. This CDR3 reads CASSLRQVYNEQFF. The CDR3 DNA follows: TGTGCCAGTAGTTTAAGACAGGTCTACAATGAGCAGTTCTTC.